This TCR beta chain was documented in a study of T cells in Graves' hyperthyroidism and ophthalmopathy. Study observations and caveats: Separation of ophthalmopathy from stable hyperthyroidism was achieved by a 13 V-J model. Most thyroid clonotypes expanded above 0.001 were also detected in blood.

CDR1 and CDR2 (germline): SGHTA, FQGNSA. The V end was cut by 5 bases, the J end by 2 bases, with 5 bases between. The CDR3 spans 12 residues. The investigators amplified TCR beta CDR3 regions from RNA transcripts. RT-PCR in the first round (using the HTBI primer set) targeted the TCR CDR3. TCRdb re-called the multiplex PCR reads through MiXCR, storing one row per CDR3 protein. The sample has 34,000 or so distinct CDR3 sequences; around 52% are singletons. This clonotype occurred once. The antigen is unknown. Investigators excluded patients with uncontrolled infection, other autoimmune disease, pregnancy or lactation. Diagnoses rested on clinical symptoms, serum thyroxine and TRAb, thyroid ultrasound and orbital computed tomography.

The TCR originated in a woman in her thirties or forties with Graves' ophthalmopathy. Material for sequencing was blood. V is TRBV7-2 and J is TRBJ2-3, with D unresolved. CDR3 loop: CASSRFTDTQYF. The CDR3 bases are TGTGCCAGCAGCCGATTCACAGATACGCAGTATTTT.